A single sample is the source of the 22 T cell receptor beta chains below, sequenced in a study of OX40 agonist ivuxolimab in advanced cancers. The protocol was immunoSEQ multiplex PCR, while the TCRdb copy is restricted to in-frame clones and leaves out a portion. This table has 15,000 to 20,000 clones, about 70% appearing once. The material was CD4+ or CD8+ T cells sorted from blood, obtained in a trial of the OX40 agonist ivuxolimab. The receptors were sampled from an adult with an advanced solid tumor such as melanoma, head and neck, liver or kidney cancer.

This clone was seen more than once but under ten times. The same CDR3 can be traced to other DNA sequences in this sample. The chain couples TRBV30 to TRBJ2-7; D might be TRBD1 or TRBD2, each matching 5 bases. CDR3 length: 11 amino acids. Germline V gives CDR1 GTSNPN, CDR2 SVGIG (reference sequence). Trimming removed 4 bases from V and 6 bases from J, with 10 bases in between. CDR3 bases: TGTGCCTGGACCTTCGGGACCGAGCAGTACTTC. Protein: CAWTFGTEQYF.

The rearrangement joins TRBV11-2 to TRBJ2-7, with unresolved D. The CDR3 has 12 amino acids. Per germline, CDR1 SGHAT and CDR2 FQNNGV. V was cut by 5 bases and J by 4 bases, with 9 bases left in between. In DNA form, the CDR3 reads TGTGCCAGCAGCCCTTGGTTGTACGAGCAGTACTTC. This sequence encodes CASSPWLYEQYF.

This clone was seen a handful of times. The chain joins TRBV7-3 to TRBJ2-7; 8 bases are a match to TRBD2. This CDR3 has 13 residues. Per germline, CDR1 SGHTA and CDR2 FQGTGA. V was pared by 4 bases and J by 5 bases, with 4 bases of the junction left unmatched. The CDR3 coding sequence is TGTGCCAGCAGCTGGAATAGCGGGGACGAGCAGTACTTC. The encoded protein is CASSWNSGDEQYF.

V is TRBV4-3 and J is TRBJ2-7; D is tentatively TRBD1 or TRBD2 (5 bases each). The CDR3 is 15 amino acids. CDR1 LGHNA and CDR2 YSLEER come from the germline V gene. V lost 0 bases to trimming and J lost 4 bases, with 13 bases between them. CDR3 in amino acids: CASSQDWGNGYEQYF. The CDR3 DNA is TGCGCCAGCAGCCAAGATTGGGGGAACGGGTACGAGCAGTACTTC.

The sample holds one count of this clone. This chain uses TRBV9 with TRBJ2-3; D gene unclear. The germline gives CDR1 SGDLS, CDR2 YYNGEE. V was trimmed by 2 bases and J by 2 bases, leaving 3 bases between them. This CDR3 is 12 amino acids long. The CDR3 nucleotides are TGTGCCAGCAGCGTCTCCACAGATACGCAGTATTTT. Its translation is CASSVSTDTQYF.

The V call is TRBV6-5, the J call TRBJ2-2; 7 nucleotides line up with TRBD2. J lost 1 base, V lost 8 bases, and 4 bases had no gene match. The germline CDR1 and CDR2 sequences are MNHEY and SVGAGI. The CDR3 runs 14 residues. As DNA, the CDR3 is TGTGCCAGCGAGGCTAGCGGGAACACCGGGGAGCTGTTTTTT. Its protein product is CASEASGNTGELFF.

The chain uses TRBV11-2 and TRBJ1-1; the D gene is possibly TRBD1 (6 bases). Deletions cut 3 bases from V and 4 bases from J, with 9 bases between. This CDR3 region has 13 residues. In germline, CDR1 is SGHAT, CDR2 FQNNGV. The CDR3 is CASSLGGATEAFF. The CDR3, as DNA: TGTGCCAGCAGCTTGGGGGGGGCCACTGAAGCTTTCTTT.

The rearrangement joins TRBV7-9 to TRBJ2-7; D tentatively fits TRBD1 or TRBD2 (6 bases each). The CDR3 totals 13 residues. V lost 7 bases and J 3 bases, leaving 13 bases between the germline ends. Germline values: CDR1 SEHNR, CDR2 FQNEAQ (reference sequence). CDR3 in amino acids: CASTGDIHYEQYF. In DNA, the CDR3 is TGTGCCAGCACGGGGGACATCCACTACGAGCAGTACTTC.

The J gene is TRBJ1-4, the V gene TRBV7-2; no reliable D call. Trimming took off 2 bases at V and 4 bases at J, with 5 bases between the two ends. CDR1 is SGHTA and CDR2 is FQGNSA in the germline V gene. The CDR3 length is 13 residues. The CDR3 sequence is CASSLRFNEKLFF. CDR3 coding DNA: TGTGCCAGCAGCTTAAGGTTTAATGAAAAACTGTTTTTT.

This clone is a singleton in its sample. The chain recombines TRBV7-9 with TRBJ2-2; 12 bases line up with TRBD2. The CDR3 is 17 residues long. The ends lost 5 bases at V and 4 bases at J; junction bases unmatched: 8. Germline CDR1 SEHNR, CDR2 FQNEAQ (reference sequence). CDR3 protein: CASSDSSSGRGTGELFF. The CDR3 DNA follows: TGTGCCAGCAGCGACTCATCTAGCGGGAGGGGCACCGGGGAGCTGTTTTTT.

This rearrangement joins TRBV6-5 to TRBJ1-4; 10 bases fit TRBD1. CDR1 MNHEY and CDR2 SVGAGI come from the germline V gene. The J segment lost 6 bases and the V segment lost 7 bases, leaving 2 bases of the junction unmatched. The CDR3 extends over 13 amino acids. For the CDR3, the DNA is TGTGCCAGCAAGGGACAGGGGTATGAAAAACTGTTTTTT. Translating gives CASKGQGYEKLFF.

V is TRBV10-3 and J is TRBJ2-7, with D tentatively TRBD1 (5 bases). Trimming cost V 0 bases and J 9 bases, with 15 bases left between them. CDR1 and CDR2 from the germline V gene are ENHRY and SYGVKD. CDR3 length equals 14 residues. The CDR3 loop is CAISESTQGTGQYF. In DNA form, the CDR3 reads TGTGCCATCAGTGAGTCGACTCAGGGAACGGGGCAGTACTTC.

The chain employs TRBV7-9 and TRBJ2-7; 7 positions agree with TRBD1. V lost 4 bases and J lost 2; bases outside the gene matches: 2. The CDR3 runs 13 residues. Germline lookup yields CDR1 SEHNR and CDR2 FQNEAQ (reference sequence). The CDR3 region has the DNA TGTGCCAGCAGCTCGACAGGGCCCTACGAGCAGTACTTC. The encoded protein is CASSSTGPYEQYF.

The V and J genes are TRBV27 and TRBJ2-6; D call uncertain. Trimming removed 3 bases from V and 2 bases from J, with 2 bases in between. The CDR3 covers 13 residues. CDR1 and CDR2 from the germline V gene are MNHEY and SMNVEV (reference sequence). The CDR3 reads CASSLAGANVLTF. The CDR3 nucleotides read TGTGCCAGCAGTTTGGCTGGGGCCAACGTCCTGACTTTC.

This rearrangement joins TRBV7-2 to TRBJ2-1; no firm D call. Germline CDR1 is SGHTA and CDR2 is FQGNSA. V lost 5 bases, J lost 7 bases, and 6 bases lay in between. This CDR3 contains 11 residues. The CDR3 sequence: CASSPGNEQFF. The CDR3 nucleotides are TGTGCCAGCAGCCCCGGGAATGAGCAGTTCTTC.

The chain uses TRBV14 and TRBJ1-1; a weak D match, TRBD1 (6 bases). This CDR3 has 17 residues. Germline CDR1 and CDR2: SGHDN and FVKESK. Trimming took 0 bases from V and 5 from J, leaving 19 bases between them. The CDR3 DNA sequence: TGTGCCAGCAGCCAAGACGAACAGGGATTATGGGATACTGAAGCTTTCTTT. Amino acid sequence: CASSQDEQGLWDTEAFF. Using reference TRBV14 and TRBJ1-1 for the parts outside the CDR3, the full variable domain is EAGVTQFPSHSVIEKGQTVTLRCDPISGHDNLYWYRRVMGKEIKFLLHFVKESKQDESGMPNNRFLAERTGGTYSTLKVQPAELEDSGVYFCASSQDEQGLWDTEAFFGQGTRLTVV.

The chain is built from TRBV5-5 and TRBJ2-1; TRBD1 matches at 9 bases. From germline, CDR1 is SGHKS and CDR2 YYEKEE (reference sequence). Trimming at V came to 1 base and at J to 6 bases, leaving 8 bases not matched to a gene. The CDR3 spans 16 residues. CDR3 sequence reads: CASSLPTGGAGNEQFF. CDR3 in DNA: TGTGCCAGCAGCTTGCCCACAGGGGGCGCGGGCAATGAGCAGTTCTTC.

The chain couples TRBV19 to TRBJ2-5; the D gene is possibly TRBD1 (5 bases). Per the germline V gene, CDR1 is LNHDA and CDR2 is SQIVND (reference sequence). The germline V and J ends were trimmed by 4 bases and 3 bases, with 12 bases remaining between them. The CDR3 has 14 residues. CDR3 sequence (DNA): TGTGCCAGTAGTAGGGGCCCGGCCAAAGAGACCCAGTACTTC. It is translated as CASSRGPAKETQYF.

This chain links TRBV19 with TRBJ2-5; D uncertain. Trimming shortened V by 0 bases and J by 5 bases, and 7 bases separated the two germline ends. The CDR3 sequence is 13 residues long. Germline lookup yields CDR1 LNHDA and CDR2 SQIVND (reference sequence). The CDR3 region is CASSIDEWETQYF. CDR3 DNA sequence: TGTGCCAGTAGTATAGATGAGTGGGAGACCCAGTACTTC.

The chain uses TRBV29-1 and TRBJ2-1; tentative D call: TRBD2 (6 bases). The CDR3 is 10 amino acids. Trimming pared 7 bases from V and 6 bases from J, leaving 7 bases between. Germline-derived CDR1 and CDR2 are SQVTM and ANQGSEA. The CDR3 DNA reads as TGCAGCGGGACTACCAATGAGCAGTTCTTC. Translated, it gives CSGTTNEQFF.

In regard to this clone: Germline and junction disagree at one end, which may indicate a read error. V and J are TRBV10-3 and TRBJ2-7; D not certain. The CDR3 runs 13 residues. In germline, CDR1 is ENHRY, CDR2 SYGVKD. CDR3 in DNA: TGTGCCAGCAGTTACTCGCCGGCGGACGAGCAGTACTTC. Residues: CASSYSPADEQYF.

This clone was observed once. The chain couples TRBV30 to TRBJ2-7; 11 bases fit TRBD1. This CDR3 contains 14 residues. Germline V CDR1 and CDR2: GTSNPN, SVGIG (reference sequence). J gave up 4 bases and V 3 bases, and 5 bases lay outside the gene matches. CDR3 protein: CAWRGDRGGYEQYF. DNA for the CDR3: TGTGCCTGGAGGGGGGACAGGGGGGGGTACGAGCAGTACTTC.